The 11 T cell receptor beta chains given below trace back to one sample, sequenced in a study of cytomegalovirus exposure and HLA in healthy donors. PCR employed 60 Vbeta and 13 Jbeta primers. Assay: immunoSEQ multiplex PCR; the TCRdb copy retains only in-frame clones and omits some. The table lists roughly 89,000 clones, 80% of them singletons. Sequencing was performed on PBMCs. The source is a man between 18 and 29 years old in good health and CMV-seronegative.

This clone was picked up a small number of times. The chain joins TRBV5-1 to TRBJ2-3, with 7 bases lining up with TRBD1. The CDR3 consists of 15 residues. Germline V lookup: CDR1 SGHRS, CDR2 YFSETQ. J lost 0 bases, V lost 0 bases, and 1 base had no gene match. CDR3 nucleotides: TGCGCCAGCAGCTTGGGACAGGGTAGCACAGATACGCAGTATTTT. Protein sequence: CASSLGQGSTDTQYF.

The V call is TRBV27, the J call TRBJ2-1, with 13 positions matching TRBD2. The germline gives CDR1 MNHEY, CDR2 SMNVEV (reference sequence). The CDR3 extends over 14 amino acids. J lost 6 bases, V lost 8 bases, and 4 bases had no gene match. CDR3 loop: CASQGLAGSNEQFF. CDR3 DNA sequence: TGTGCCAGCCAGGGACTAGCGGGGTCCAATGAGCAGTTCTTC.

The genes are TRBV5-4 and TRBJ2-7, with 8 bases aligning to TRBD1. Trimming at V came to 3 bases and at J to 0 bases, leaving 8 bases not matched to a gene. The germline CDR1 and CDR2 sequences are SGHNT and YYREEE (reference sequence). The CDR3 sequence is 16 residues long. CDR3: CASSYYRDRSSYEQYF. For the CDR3, the DNA is TGTGCCAGCAGCTACTACCGGGACAGGAGCTCCTACGAGCAGTACTTC.

The CDR3 coding sequence is TGTGCCAGCACCACCTCCGCGGCGGATGGCTACACCTTC. This sequence encodes CASTTSAADGYTF. The V call is TRBV4-2, the J call TRBJ1-2; no reliable D call. Germline lookup yields CDR1 LGHNA and CDR2 YNFKEQ. This CDR3 spans 13 amino acids. V shed 7 bases and J shed 6 bases, with 15 bases lying between them.

The chain links TRBV9 to TRBJ1-5; 9 bases line up with TRBD1. Germline values: CDR1 SGDLS, CDR2 YYNGEE. V shed 0 bases, J shed 0 bases, and the junction held 16 bases outside the gene matches. There are 21 residues in the CDR3. CDR3 loop: CASSVGKGSRDRASSNQPQHF. The CDR3 DNA reads TGTGCCAGCAGCGTAGGAAAAGGCAGCCGGGACAGGGCCTCTAGCAATCAGCCCCAGCATTTT.

This chain joins TRBV7-9 and TRBJ1-6, with D uncertain. The germline CDR1 and CDR2 sequences are SEHNR and FQNEAQ (reference sequence). The ends were cut back, 9 bases at V and 0 bases at J, with 15 bases in the middle. The CDR3 totals 16 residues. For the CDR3, the DNA is TGTGCCAGTCAGTACACGGGAAACTCCTATAATTCACCCCTCCACTTT. This gives the protein CASQYTGNSYNSPLHF.

The chain combines TRBV29-1 with TRBJ2-1; possible D gene TRBD2, 6 bases. The CDR3 totals 13 residues. The germline CDR1 and CDR2 sequences are SQVTM and ANQGSEA. The ends were cut back, 4 bases at V and 3 bases at J, with 10 bases in the middle. For the CDR3, the DNA is TGCAGCGTTGCTTCCGGGGGCTACAATGAGCAGTTCTTC. Protein product: CSVASGGYNEQFF.

The V gene is TRBV12-5, the J gene TRBJ2-6; D is perhaps TRBD2 (5 bases). The V gene lost 6 bases and the J gene lost 0 bases, with 12 bases spanning the gap. CDR1 and CDR2 (germline): LGHNT, FRNRAP. This CDR3 contains 16 residues. The CDR3 reads CASGLKEVSGANVLTF. DNA of the CDR3: TGTGCTAGTGGCCTGAAGGAGGTCTCTGGGGCCAACGTCCTGACTTTC.

The V call is TRBV19, the J call TRBJ2-1; 14 nucleotides line up with TRBD2. Germline CDR1 is LNHDA and CDR2 is SQIVND (reference sequence). The CDR3 spans 16 residues. The V and J ends lost 5 bases and 15 bases, in that order; junction bases with no gene match: 15. CDR3 residues: CASSPPGLAGAGRRFF. The CDR3 nucleotides are TGTGCCAGTAGTCCCCCGGGACTAGCGGGGGCCGGTCGGAGGTTCTTC.

This sequence joins TRBV25-1 and TRBJ2-3; 12 bases map to TRBD2. Germline values: CDR1 MGHDK, CDR2 SYGVNS. The CDR3 is 16 residues long. V lost 1 base to trimming and J lost 3 bases; unmatched junction nucleotides: 2. The CDR3 DNA follows: TGTGCCAGCAGTGAATTAACTAGCGGGGGGACAGATACGCAGTATTTT. Protein: CASSELTSGGTDTQYF. Using reference TRBV25-1 and TRBJ2-3 for the parts outside the CDR3, the full variable domain is EADIYQTPRYLVIGTGKKITLECSQTMGHDKMYWYQQDPGMELHLIHYSYGVNSTEKGDLSSESTVSRIRTEHFPLTLESARPSHTSQYLCASSELTSGGTDTQYFGPGTRLTVL.

The J gene is TRBJ2-3, the V gene TRBV5-1; 9 bases map to TRBD1. The CDR3 runs 15 residues. Germline loops: CDR1 SGHRS, CDR2 YFSETQ. Trimming cost V 2 bases and J 0 bases; bases outside gene matches: 1. The CDR3 nucleotides read TGCGCCAGCAGCTTACAGGGGGCTAGCACAGATACGCAGTATTTT. Translating gives CASSLQGASTDTQYF.